A selection of T cell receptor beta chains follows, all from one sample in a study of cytomegalovirus exposure and HLA in healthy donors. The method was immunoSEQ multiplex PCR; TCRdb's version includes in-frame clones alone and lacks a portion of them. The repertoire includes under 90,000 clones, around 80% of them detected once, and roughly 2% sits in the top ten. Sequenced material: PBMCs. The receptors derive from a man aged 40-49 years in good health and CMV-seronegative. Both conserved end residues are part of each CDR3. A D gene is named only where the DNA matches it firmly. Expanded clones get a size class; other rows say once, few or many, or leave the size out.

J gene,V gene,clone size,D gene,CDR3 DNA,CDR3 protein
TRBJ1-2,TRBV6-1,few,NA,TGTGCCAGCAGTGAACGAGGGTTCGGACCGACTGAAGATGGCTACACCTTC,CASSERGFGPTEDGYTF
TRBJ1-2,TRBV12-2,NA,NA,TGTGCAAGTCGCTTAGCCCAAACAGGGGGCGAGTCGGGGTTGGACTACACCTTC,CASRLAQTGGESGLDYTF
TRBJ2-7,TRBV9,NA,TRBD1,TGTGCCAGCAGCGTAGCTGTTACAGGGGGTGGGAACGAGCAGTACTTC,CASSVAVTGGGNEQYF
TRBJ2-5,TRBV10-1,NA,NA,TGCGCCAGCAGCTCCAGGATGACAGGACAAGAGACCCAGTACTTC,CASSSRMTGQETQYF
TRBJ1-1,TRBV7-9,NA,TRBD1,TGTGCCAGCAGCCGCCATTCCTTGACAGGGAAAGCTTTCTTT,CASSRHSLTGKAFF
TRBJ2-3,TRBV2,few,TRBD2,TGTGCCAGCAGTGTACTAGCGGGAGAAGATACGCAGTATTTT,CASSVLAGEDTQYF
TRBJ2-5,TRBV7-8,few,TRBD2,TGTGCCAGCATGCTAGCGGGAGGCCAAGAGACCCAGTACTTC,CASMLAGGQETQYF
TRBJ1-1,TRBV28,NA,NA,TGTGCCAGCCGGACTCAACCGAACCATGAAGCTTTCTTT,CASRTQPNHEAFF
TRBJ2-3,TRBV5-1,NA,NA,TGCGCCAGCAGCTTCCAGGGTATTGGCACAGATACGCAGTATTTT,CASSFQGIGTDTQYF
TRBJ1-1,TRBV19,NA,NA,TGTGCCAGTAGTTCGAGGGGGTTGAGAACTGAAGCTTTCTTT,CASSSRGLRTEAFF
TRBJ2-7,TRBV5-1,NA,TRBD1,TGCGCCAGCGCCTCCCTGGACAGGGGCTTCTACGAGCAGTACTTC,CASASLDRGFYEQYF
TRBJ2-3,TRBV28,NA,NA,TGTGCCAGCAGTTTTGCGGGAACCGCTAGCACAGATACGCAGTATTTT,CASSFAGTASTDTQYF
TRBJ2-1,TRBV2,NA,TRBD1,TGTGCCAGCAATGGGAGGGACAGGGAAAGGAATGAGCAGTTCTTC,CASNGRDRERNEQFF
TRBJ2-2,TRBV7-3,NA,NA,TGTGCCAGCAGCCCAAACTACCGGGAGCTGTTTTTT,CASSPNYRELFF
TRBJ2-7,TRBV11-3,NA,NA,TGTGCCAGCAGGAGGGCGGACTTACCCTACGAGCAGTACTTC,CASRRADLPYEQYF
TRBJ1-2,TRBV6-6,NA,NA,TGTGCCAGCAGTTACAAGACAGCAAGCCCGAGTAACACCTTC,CASSYKTASPSNTF
TRBJ2-1,TRBV7-9,NA,NA,TGTGCCAGCAGCTCGAGTTCCTACAATGAGCAGTTCTTC,CASSSSSYNEQFF
TRBJ1-2,TRBV9,NA,NA,TGTGCCAGCAGTAACAGGGTTGGCTACACCTTC,CASSNRVGYTF
TRBJ1-2,TRBV4-1,few,TRBD1,TGCGCCAGCAGCCAAGATCCTGCCCGGATTTCCAGGGGGCTAGGCTACACCTTC,CASSQDPARISRGLGYTF
TRBJ2-7,TRBV4-2,NA,TRBD1,TGTGCCAGCAGCCAAGGGGGCATCGGGACAGGGGTTGACTACGAGCAGTACTTC,CASSQGGIGTGVDYEQYF
TRBJ1-4,TRBV5-6,NA,TRBD1,TGTGCCAGCAGCTGGGCGGACAGGCCAGGGGAAAAACTGTTTTTT,CASSWADRPGEKLFF
TRBJ2-7,TRBV5-8,NA,NA,TGTGCCAGCAGCTTGGTGATCGGGACTTCCTACGAGCAGTACTTC,CASSLVIGTSYEQYF
TRBJ2-5,TRBV30,NA,NA,TGTGCCTGGAGTAGACACTCCAAACTTGGGGAGACCCAGTACTTC,CAWSRHSKLGETQYF
TRBJ2-5,TRBV18,NA,NA,TGTGCCAGCTCCCGACAACAAGAGACCCAGTACTTC,CASSRQQETQYF
TRBJ1-1,TRBV6-1,NA,NA,TGTGCCAGCAGCCCTCGACAGGATAGTGAAGCTTTCTTT,CASSPRQDSEAFF
TRBJ1-1,TRBV6-5,NA,NA,TGTGCCAGCAGCCCCCGGCAGGGGGAAGCTTTCTTT,CASSPRQGEAFF
TRBJ1-5,TRBV7-3,NA,NA,TGTGCCAGCAGCTTAATAAGCAAACTAGGTTTGGGTAGCAATCAGCCCCAGCATTTT,CASSLISKLGLGSNQPQHF
TRBJ2-3,TRBV2,NA,TRBD1,TGTGCCAGCAGTGAGAGACAGGGTGGCACAGATACGCAGTATTTT,CASSERQGGTDTQYF
TRBJ2-7,TRBV7-6,NA,TRBD1,TGTGCCAGCAGCTTAGGCCCGGACAGGAGCTCCTACGAGCAGTACTTC,CASSLGPDRSSYEQYF
TRBJ2-2,TRBV10-3,NA,TRBD1,TGTGCCATCAGTGATTCACAGGGGAAATCCGGGGAGCTGTTTTTT,CAISDSQGKSGELFF
TRBJ2-1,TRBV2,once,NA,TGTGCCAGCTTACGGGACTCCTACAATGAGCAGTTCTTC,CASLRDSYNEQFF
TRBJ2-6,TRBV11-2,NA,NA,TGTGCCAGCAGCTTGGCGGGACCGGCCAACGTCCTGACTTTC,CASSLAGPANVLTF
TRBJ1-3,TRBV19,few,NA,TGTGCCAGTAGTATCTCCTGGACTGCTCTTTCTGGAAACACCATATATTTT,CASSISWTALSGNTIYF
TRBJ2-3,TRBV7-3,once,TRBD2,TGTGCCAGCAGCCCTCTCGGCAGCGGGGGATTAGATACGCAGTATTTT,CASSPLGSGGLDTQYF
TRBJ1-2,TRBV6-6,NA,TRBD1,TGTGCCAGCAGTACCCAGGGGGCGAGCTATGGCTACACCTTC,CASSTQGASYGYTF
TRBJ2-7,TRBV27,NA,TRBD1,TGTGCCAGCCCAAGACAGGGGAGCTCCTACGAGCAGTACTTC,CASPRQGSSYEQYF
TRBJ2-1,TRBV2,NA,NA,TGTGCCAGCAGTTACAGGGTGGGAAACAATGAGCAGTTCTTC,CASSYRVGNNEQFF
TRBJ1-1,TRBV28,NA,NA,TGTGCCAGCAAGGGACAAATGAACACTGAAGCTTTCTTT,CASKGQMNTEAFF
TRBJ2-5,TRBV29-1,NA,TRBD2,TGCAGCGTGGAAAAGCGGGATCACCAAGAGACCCAGTACTTC,CSVEKRDHQETQYF
TRBJ2-3,TRBV18,NA,TRBD1,TGTGCCAGCTCACCAAACAGGGGAGATACGCAGTATTTT,CASSPNRGDTQYF
TRBJ1-1,TRBV19,NA,NA,TGTGCCAGTAGTATAGGAGGGAGTTACACTGAAGCTTTCTTT,CASSIGGSYTEAFF
TRBJ2-7,TRBV5-1,NA,TRBD1,TGCGCCAGCAGCTACGGGACAGGGGCCGAGCAGTACTTC,CASSYGTGAEQYF
TRBJ2-5,TRBV28,NA,TRBD1,TGTGCCAGCAGTCAACGACAGGGGTTCCAAGAGACCCAGTACTTC,CASSQRQGFQETQYF